A single sample is the source of the 21 T cell receptor beta chains below, sequenced in a study of T cells after yellow fever vaccination. Using its own MiXCR run on the 5' RACE reads, TCRdb lists one record per CDR3 protein. This table holds some 300,000 distinct CDR3 sequences, around 10% found once. The input for sequencing was CD4+ T cells sorted from PBMCs, taken 5 days after the yellow fever booster vaccination. The receptors stem from a man between 18 and 29 years old who received the YFV17D yellow fever vaccine.

Many counts were recorded for this clonotype. The chain carries TRBV20-1 and TRBJ2-3; 8 bases match TRBD2. Losses at the gene ends were 4 bases for V and 1 base for J; bases not matched to a gene: 7. CDR1 and CDR2 from the germline V gene are DFQATT and SNEGSKA (reference sequence). The CDR3 extends over 15 amino acids. Here the CDR3 reads CSAKAAAGGTDTQYF. The CDR3 region has the DNA TGCAGTGCTAAGGCGGCAGCGGGGGGCACAGATACGCAGTATTTT.

This chain uses TRBV18 with TRBJ2-7; maybe TRBD1 (6 bases). In germline, CDR1 is KGHSH, CDR2 LQKENI. The CDR3 sequence is 14 residues long. V was shortened by 6 bases and J by 5 bases, with 17 bases between the two germline ends. In DNA form, the CDR3 reads TGTGCCAGCTCCCCCCCCAGGGGCTGGGACGAGCAGTACTTC. This gives the protein CASSPPRGWDEQYF.

V gene TRBV20-1 combines with J gene TRBJ1-2, with 10 bases lining up with TRBD1. Trimming cost V 3 bases and J 7 bases; bases outside gene matches: 2. Germline CDR1 DFQATT, CDR2 SNEGSKA (reference sequence). The CDR3 is 12 amino acids. For the CDR3, the DNA is TGCAGTGCTAGCAGACAGGGGGCTGGCTACACCTTC. This encodes CSASRQGAGYTF.

The table lists this clonotype with a few counts. The chain recombines TRBV6-5 with TRBJ2-7; no firm D call. CDR3 length: 12 amino acids. Germline loops: CDR1 MNHEY, CDR2 SVGAGI. Trimming removed 4 bases from V and 13 bases from J, with 17 bases in between. The CDR3 protein is CASSWNGGPSYF. The CDR3, as DNA: TGTGCCAGCAGTTGGAACGGTGGGCCGTCCTACTTC.

This chain links TRBV9 with TRBJ2-2; 7 bases fit TRBD1. The CDR3 loop spans 15 amino acids. Germline loops: CDR1 SGDLS, CDR2 YYNGEE. V lost 0 bases to trimming and J lost 5 bases; unmatched junction nucleotides: 4. The CDR3 region has the DNA TGTGCCAGCAGCGTAGGGCCAGGGGGAACCGGGGAGCTGTTTTTT. As protein: CASSVGPGGTGELFF.

This clonotype was counted only a few times. The chain has TRBV24-1 and TRBJ2-1; D is possibly TRBD2 (6 bases). The CDR3 length is 14 residues. Germline V gives CDR1 KGHDR, CDR2 SFDVKD. The germline V and J ends were trimmed by 9 bases and 8 bases, with 19 bases remaining between them. The CDR3 here is CATGLGGGGDEQFF. The DNA for the CDR3 is TGTGCCACCGGACTGGGGGGAGGAGGTGATGAGCAGTTCTTC.

V gene TRBV20-1 combines with J gene TRBJ1-5; D is undetermined. The CDR3 spans 15 residues. The V gene's germline CDR1 is DFQATT and CDR2 SNEGSKA (reference sequence). Trimming stripped 4 bases from V and 0 bases from J, with 13 bases between. The CDR3 DNA is TGCAGTGCTATATCGAGGGTTAATAGCAATCAGCCCCAGCATTTT. Protein sequence: CSAISRVNSNQPQHF.

This clonotype was detected only a few times. The chain is built from TRBV20-1 and TRBJ2-1, with D uncertain. This CDR3 has 15 amino acids. Trimming shortened V by 0 bases and J by 6 bases, and 15 bases separated the two germline ends. Per germline, CDR1 DFQATT and CDR2 SNEGSKA (reference sequence). CDR3 in amino acids: CSARDNSRLSNEQFF. For the CDR3, the DNA is TGCAGTGCTAGAGATAATAGCCGTCTTAGCAATGAGCAGTTCTTC.

This rearrangement joins TRBV4-2 to TRBJ1-4; TRBD1 is a possible D gene (5 bases). There are 14 residues in the CDR3. In germline, CDR1 is LGHNA, CDR2 YNFKEQ. V was cut by 1 base and J by 7 bases, with 10 bases left in between. The CDR3 bases are TGTGCCAGCAGCCAAGGGCAGGGTACTGAAAAACTGTTTTTT. Encoded protein: CASSQGQGTEKLFF.

This clonotype showed up just a few times. The rearrangement links TRBV6-6 to TRBJ2-3, with 8 bases matching TRBD1. The CDR3 length is 14 residues. With V trimmed by 5 bases and J by 6 bases, 7 bases remained unmatched. Germline CDR1 reads MNHNY; CDR2 reads SVGAGI (reference sequence). The CDR3 sequence: CASSHRTGRDTQYF. In DNA form, the CDR3 reads TGTGCCAGCAGTCATCGGACAGGGAGGGATACGCAGTATTTT.

The rearrangement links TRBV7-2 to TRBJ2-7; D tentatively reads TRBD1 or TRBD2 (6 bases each). The CDR3 spans 14 residues. V was clipped by 4 bases and J by 3 bases, with 13 bases between them. Germline V lookup: CDR1 SGHTA, CDR2 FQGNSA. CDR3 coding DNA: TGTGCCAGCAGCTCGGGAGACAGGAACTACGAGCAGTACGTC. This gives the protein CASSSGDRNYEQYV.

This clonotype was counted at least ten times. The CDR3 reads CSVVRHSSYNEQFF. The CDR3 nucleotides read TGCAGCGTTGTTCGCCATAGCTCCTACAATGAGCAGTTCTTC. The rearrangement joins TRBV29-1 to TRBJ2-1; D gene unclear. V was trimmed by 4 bases and J by 0 bases, leaving 10 bases between them. The CDR3 runs to 14 residues. Germline assignment: CDR1 SQVTM and CDR2 ANQGSEA.

The chain has TRBV11-2 and TRBJ2-3, with D possibly being TRBD2 (5 bases). The CDR3 consists of 11 residues. The V end lost 3 bases, the J end lost 10 bases, and 8 bases lay between the germline ends. The germline gives CDR1 SGHAT, CDR2 FQNNGV. CDR3 DNA sequence: TGTGCCAGCAGCTTCCCCGGGGCGCAGTATTTT. Its translation: CASSFPGAQYF. Full variable domain (missing parts from reference TRBV11-2 and TRBJ2-3): EAGVAQSPRYKIIEKRQSVAFWCNPISGHATLYWYQQILGQGPKLLIQFQNNGVVDDSQLPKDRFSAERLKGVDSTLKIQPAKLEDSAVYLCASSFPGAQYFGPGTRLTVL.

V usage is TRBV11-2 and J usage is TRBJ1-5; a weak D match, TRBD1 (5 bases). The V end was cut by 5 bases, the J end by 1 base, with 12 bases between. The CDR3 runs to 15 residues. Germline V gene lookup returns CDR1 SGHAT and CDR2 FQNNGV. The CDR3 sequence: CASSRDGESNQPQHF. The CDR3 DNA reads as TGTGCCAGCAGCCGGGACGGTGAGAGCAATCAGCCCCAGCATTTT.

This sequence joins TRBV12-3 or TRBV12-4 and TRBJ1-5, with TRBD1 matching over 7 bases. The CDR3 has 16 amino acids. Losses at the gene ends were 6 bases for V and 0 bases for J; bases not matched to a gene: 8. CDR3 loop: CASSRQGSDSNQPQHF. In DNA, the CDR3 is TGTGCCAGCAGCAGACAGGGATCGGATAGCAATCAGCCCCAGCATTTT.

The rearrangement uses TRBV6-5 and TRBJ1-6; D gene unclear. The CDR3 contains 17 residues. The V gene's germline CDR1 is MNHEY and CDR2 SVGAGI. V was clipped by 0 bases and J by 2 bases, with 11 bases between them. For the CDR3, the DNA is TGTGCCAGCAGTTACTCAGTGGTTGGGACCTATAATTCACCCCTCCACTTT. This codes for CASSYSVVGTYNSPLHF.

In this sample, this clonotype turned up a few times. The gene calls are TRBV9 and TRBJ2-1; D is possibly TRBD1 or TRBD2 (5 bases each). Trimming removed 0 bases from V and 4 bases from J, with 11 bases in between. CDR3 size: 15 residues. Looked up from germline, CDR1 is SGDLS and CDR2 is YYNGEE. The CDR3 region is CASSVGGSVYNEQFF. Written as DNA, the CDR3 is TGTGCCAGCAGCGTAGGGGGGAGTGTGTACAATGAGCAGTTCTTC.

In this sample, this clonotype turned up many times. This sequence joins TRBV29-1 and TRBJ2-5; D is possibly TRBD1 (6 bases). The V gene's germline CDR1 is SQVTM and CDR2 ANQGSEA. This CDR3 has 12 residues. Trimming took 6 bases from V and 2 from J, leaving 10 bases between them. The CDR3 protein is CSVRQAQETQYF. CDR3 DNA: TGCAGCGTGAGACAGGCTCAAGAGACCCAGTACTTC.

This clonotype occurred many times. The rearrangement uses TRBV6-2 or TRBV6-3 and TRBJ2-1, with D hard to call. The germline V gene encodes CDR1 MNHEY and CDR2 SVGEGT. The CDR3 runs to 12 residues. Trimming left V 0 bases short and J 6 bases short, with 3 bases between. As DNA, the CDR3 is TGTGCCAGCAGTTACTCCCGCAATGAGCAGTTCTTC. Translation gives CASSYSRNEQFF.

This clonotype was recorded a few times. The CDR3 protein is CATLGRGDEQYV. CDR3 coding DNA: TGTGCCACCTTAGGCCGGGGCGACGAGCAGTACGTC. The chain employs TRBV15 and TRBJ2-7, with D perhaps TRBD1 or TRBD2 (5 bases each). V dropped 8 bases and J dropped 5 bases, with 13 bases sitting between them. CDR3 size: 12 residues. Looked up from germline, CDR1 is LNHNV and CDR2 is YYDKDF (reference sequence).

This chain joins TRBV2 and TRBJ2-4; D is tentatively TRBD1 or TRBD2 (5 bases each). The CDR3 has 12 amino acids. Germline lookup yields CDR1 SNHLY and CDR2 FYNNEI. Trimming took 8 bases from V and 6 from J, leaving 11 bases between them. The CDR3 coding sequence is TGTGCCAGCGGGACCGACCGAAACATTCAGTACTTC. Translation: CASGTDRNIQYF.